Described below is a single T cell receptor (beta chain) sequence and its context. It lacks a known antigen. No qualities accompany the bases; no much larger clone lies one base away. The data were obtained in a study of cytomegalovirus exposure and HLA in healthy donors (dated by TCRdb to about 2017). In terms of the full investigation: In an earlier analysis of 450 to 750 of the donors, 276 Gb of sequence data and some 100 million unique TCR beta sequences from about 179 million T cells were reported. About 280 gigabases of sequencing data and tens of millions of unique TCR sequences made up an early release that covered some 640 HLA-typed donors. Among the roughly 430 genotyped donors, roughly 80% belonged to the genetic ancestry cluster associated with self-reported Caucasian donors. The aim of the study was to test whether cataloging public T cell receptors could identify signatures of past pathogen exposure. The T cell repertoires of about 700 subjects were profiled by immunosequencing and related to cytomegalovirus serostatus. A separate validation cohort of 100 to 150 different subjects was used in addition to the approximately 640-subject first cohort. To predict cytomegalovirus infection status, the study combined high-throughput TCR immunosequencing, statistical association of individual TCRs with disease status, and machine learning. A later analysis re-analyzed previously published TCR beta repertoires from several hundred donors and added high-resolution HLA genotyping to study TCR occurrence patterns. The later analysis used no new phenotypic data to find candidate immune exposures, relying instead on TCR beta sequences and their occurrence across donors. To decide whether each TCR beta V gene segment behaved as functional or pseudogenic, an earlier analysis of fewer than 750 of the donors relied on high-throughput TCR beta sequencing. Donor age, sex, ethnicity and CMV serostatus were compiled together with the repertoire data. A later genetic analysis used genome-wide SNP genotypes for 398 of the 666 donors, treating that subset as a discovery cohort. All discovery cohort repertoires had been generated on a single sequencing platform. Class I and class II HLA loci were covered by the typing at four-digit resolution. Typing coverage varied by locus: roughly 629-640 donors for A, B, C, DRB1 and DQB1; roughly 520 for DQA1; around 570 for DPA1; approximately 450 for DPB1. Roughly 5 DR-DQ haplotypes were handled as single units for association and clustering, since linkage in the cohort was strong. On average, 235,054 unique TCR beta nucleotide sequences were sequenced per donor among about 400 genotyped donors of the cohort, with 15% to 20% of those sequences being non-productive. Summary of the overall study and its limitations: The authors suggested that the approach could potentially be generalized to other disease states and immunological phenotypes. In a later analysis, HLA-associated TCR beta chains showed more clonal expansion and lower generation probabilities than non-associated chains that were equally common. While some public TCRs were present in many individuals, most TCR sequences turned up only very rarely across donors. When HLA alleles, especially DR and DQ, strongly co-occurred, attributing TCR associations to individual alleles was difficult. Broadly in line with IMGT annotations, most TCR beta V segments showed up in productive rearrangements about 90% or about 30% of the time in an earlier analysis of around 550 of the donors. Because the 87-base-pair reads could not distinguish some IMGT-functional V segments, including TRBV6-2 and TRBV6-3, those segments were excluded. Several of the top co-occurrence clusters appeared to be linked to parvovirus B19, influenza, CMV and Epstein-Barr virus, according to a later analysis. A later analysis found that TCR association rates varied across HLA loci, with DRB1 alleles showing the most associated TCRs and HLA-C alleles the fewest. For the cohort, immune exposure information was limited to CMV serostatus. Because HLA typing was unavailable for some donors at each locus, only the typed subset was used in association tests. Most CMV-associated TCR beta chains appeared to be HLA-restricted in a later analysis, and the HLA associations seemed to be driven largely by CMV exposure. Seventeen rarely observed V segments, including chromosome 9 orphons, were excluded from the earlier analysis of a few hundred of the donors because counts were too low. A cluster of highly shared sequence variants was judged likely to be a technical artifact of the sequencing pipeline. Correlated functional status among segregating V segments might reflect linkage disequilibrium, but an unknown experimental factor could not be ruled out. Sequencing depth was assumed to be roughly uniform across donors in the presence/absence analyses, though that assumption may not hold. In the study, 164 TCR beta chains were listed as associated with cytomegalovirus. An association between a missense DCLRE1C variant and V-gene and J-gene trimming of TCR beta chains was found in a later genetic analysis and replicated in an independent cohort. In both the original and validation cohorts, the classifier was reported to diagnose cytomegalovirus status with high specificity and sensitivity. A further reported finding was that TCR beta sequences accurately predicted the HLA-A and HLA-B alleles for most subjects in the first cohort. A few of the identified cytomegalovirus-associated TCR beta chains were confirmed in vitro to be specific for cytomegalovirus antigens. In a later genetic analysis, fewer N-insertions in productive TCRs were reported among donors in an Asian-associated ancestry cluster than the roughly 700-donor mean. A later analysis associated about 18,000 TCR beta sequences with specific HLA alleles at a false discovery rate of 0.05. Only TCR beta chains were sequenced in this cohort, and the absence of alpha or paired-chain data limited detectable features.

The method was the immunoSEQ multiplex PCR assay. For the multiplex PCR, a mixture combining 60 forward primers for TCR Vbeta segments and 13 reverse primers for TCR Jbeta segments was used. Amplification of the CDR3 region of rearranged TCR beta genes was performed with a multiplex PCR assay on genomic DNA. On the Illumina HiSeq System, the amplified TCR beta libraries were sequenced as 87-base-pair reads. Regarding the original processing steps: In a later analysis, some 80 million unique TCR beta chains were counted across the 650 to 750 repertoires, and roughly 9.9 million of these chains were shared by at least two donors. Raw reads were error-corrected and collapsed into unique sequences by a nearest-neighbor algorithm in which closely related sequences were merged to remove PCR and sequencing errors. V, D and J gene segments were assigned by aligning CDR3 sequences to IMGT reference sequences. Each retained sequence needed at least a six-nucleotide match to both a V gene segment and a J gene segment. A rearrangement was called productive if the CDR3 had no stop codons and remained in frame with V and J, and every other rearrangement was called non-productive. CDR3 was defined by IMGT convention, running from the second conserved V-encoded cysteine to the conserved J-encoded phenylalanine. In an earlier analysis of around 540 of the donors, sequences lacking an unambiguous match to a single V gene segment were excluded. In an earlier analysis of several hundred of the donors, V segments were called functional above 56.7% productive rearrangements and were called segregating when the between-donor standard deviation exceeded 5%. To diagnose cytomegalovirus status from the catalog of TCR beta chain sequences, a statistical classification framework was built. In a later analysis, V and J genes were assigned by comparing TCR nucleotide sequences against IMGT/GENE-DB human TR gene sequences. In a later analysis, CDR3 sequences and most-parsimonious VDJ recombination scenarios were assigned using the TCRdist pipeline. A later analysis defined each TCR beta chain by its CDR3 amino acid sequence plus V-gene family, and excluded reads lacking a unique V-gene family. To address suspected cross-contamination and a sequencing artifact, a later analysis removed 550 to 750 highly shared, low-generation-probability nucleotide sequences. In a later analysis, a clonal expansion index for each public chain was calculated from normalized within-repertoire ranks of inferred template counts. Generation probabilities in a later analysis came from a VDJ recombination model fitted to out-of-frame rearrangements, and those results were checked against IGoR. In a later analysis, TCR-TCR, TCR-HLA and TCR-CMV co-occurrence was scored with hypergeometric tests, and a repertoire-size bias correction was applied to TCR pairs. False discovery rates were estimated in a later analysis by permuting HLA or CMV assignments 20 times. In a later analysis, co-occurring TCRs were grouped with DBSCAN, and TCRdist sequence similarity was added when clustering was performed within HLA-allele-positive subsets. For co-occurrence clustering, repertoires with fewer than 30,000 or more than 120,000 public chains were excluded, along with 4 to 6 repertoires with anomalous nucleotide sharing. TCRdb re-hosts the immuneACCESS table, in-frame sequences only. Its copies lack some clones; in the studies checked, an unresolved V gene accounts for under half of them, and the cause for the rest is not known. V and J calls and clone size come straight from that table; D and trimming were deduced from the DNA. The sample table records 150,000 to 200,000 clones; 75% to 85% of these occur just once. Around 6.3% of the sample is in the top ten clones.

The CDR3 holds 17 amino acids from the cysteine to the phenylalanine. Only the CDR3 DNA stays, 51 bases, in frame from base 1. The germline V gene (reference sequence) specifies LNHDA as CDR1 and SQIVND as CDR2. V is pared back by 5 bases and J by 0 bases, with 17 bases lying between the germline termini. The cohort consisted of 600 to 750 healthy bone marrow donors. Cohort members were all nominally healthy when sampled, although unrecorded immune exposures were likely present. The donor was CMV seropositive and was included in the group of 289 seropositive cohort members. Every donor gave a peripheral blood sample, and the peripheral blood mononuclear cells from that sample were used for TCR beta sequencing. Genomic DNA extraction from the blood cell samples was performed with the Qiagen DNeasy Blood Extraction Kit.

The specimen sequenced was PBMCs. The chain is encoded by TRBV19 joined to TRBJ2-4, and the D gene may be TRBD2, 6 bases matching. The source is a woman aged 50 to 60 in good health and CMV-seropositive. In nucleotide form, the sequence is TGTGCCAGTAGTCGGGGACTTACCACATTAGCCAAAAACATTCAGTACTTC. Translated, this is CASSRGLTTLAKNIQYF.